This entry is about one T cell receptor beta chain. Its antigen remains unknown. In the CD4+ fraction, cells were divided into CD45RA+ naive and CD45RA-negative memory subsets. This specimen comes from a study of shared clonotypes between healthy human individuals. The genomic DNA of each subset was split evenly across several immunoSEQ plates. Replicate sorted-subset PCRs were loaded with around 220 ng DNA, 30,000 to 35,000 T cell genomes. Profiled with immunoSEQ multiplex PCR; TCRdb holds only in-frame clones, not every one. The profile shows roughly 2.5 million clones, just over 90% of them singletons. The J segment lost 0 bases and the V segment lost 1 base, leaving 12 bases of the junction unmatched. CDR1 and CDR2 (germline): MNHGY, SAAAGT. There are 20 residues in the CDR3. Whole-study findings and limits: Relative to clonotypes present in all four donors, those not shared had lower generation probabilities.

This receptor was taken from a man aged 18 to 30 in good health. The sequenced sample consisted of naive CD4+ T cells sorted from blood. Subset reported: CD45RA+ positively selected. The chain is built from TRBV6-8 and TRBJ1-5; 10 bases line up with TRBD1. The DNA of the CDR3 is TGTGCCAGCAGTTACTTCTTTCGGGACAGGGGCGTCCTTAGCAATCAGCCCCAGCATTTT. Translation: CASSYFFRDRGVLSNQPQHF.